Below, 9 T cell receptor beta chains from the same sample are listed, as sequenced in a study of T cell clones after liver transplantation. Profiled with immunoSEQ multiplex PCR; TCRdb holds only in-frame clones, not every one. This repertoire shows about 76,000 clones, 83% found once; its top ten account for 2.5% to 3.5%. The material sequenced was CD4+ T cells from blood, taken at the 22-month timepoint. The receptors stem from a human patient who received a liver transplant. T cells may partly derive from the graft donor.

The chain combines TRBV7-3 with TRBJ1-6; 8 bases are a match to TRBD1. The CDR3 sequence is 16 residues long. The germline V gene has CDR1 SGHTA and CDR2 FQGTGA. V dropped 4 bases and J dropped 10; count of bases not matched to a gene: 12. This chain's CDR3 is CASSSRPQGDGSPLHF. The CDR3 DNA sequence: TGTGCCAGCAGCTCGCGGCCACAGGGGGATGGATCACCCCTCCACTTT.

The chain employs TRBV5-1 and TRBJ2-6; D remains unclear. CDR3 length: 14 amino acids. Per germline, CDR1 SGHRS and CDR2 YFSETQ. V shed 4 bases and J shed 0 bases, with 5 bases lying between them. The CDR3 bases are TGCGCCAGCAGCACGAACTCTGGGGCCAACGTCCTGACTTTC. It encodes CASSTNSGANVLTF.

This chain connects TRBV4-2 to TRBJ2-3; 8 nucleotides agree with TRBD2. This CDR3 is 17 amino acids long. Germline V gene data show CDR1 as LGHNA and CDR2 as YNFKEQ. V lost 0 bases and J lost 1; bases outside the gene matches: 6. DNA for the CDR3: TGTGCCAGCAGCCAAGATTATCGGGGGGGCCGCACAGATACGCAGTATTTT. Amino acids: CASSQDYRGGRTDTQYF.

The V gene is TRBV19, the J gene TRBJ1-2, with 9 bases fitting TRBD1. There are 14 residues in the CDR3. Germline assignment: CDR1 LNHDA and CDR2 SQIVND (reference sequence). Unmatched junction bases numbered 6, after V lost 3 bases and J lost 7 bases. Here the CDR3 reads CASSMLQGASGYTF. Written as DNA, the CDR3 is TGTGCCAGTAGTATGCTACAGGGGGCGAGTGGCTACACCTTC. Filled out from reference TRBV19 and TRBJ1-2, the complete variable domain reads DGGITQSPKYLFRKEGQNVTLSCEQNLNHDAMYWYRQDPGQGLRLIYYSQIVNDFQKGDIAEGYSVSREKKESFPLTVTSAQKNPTAFYLCASSMLQGASGYTFGSGTRLTVV.

V usage is TRBV27 and J usage is TRBJ2-4; the D gene is possibly TRBD1 (8 bases). Trimming left V 4 bases short and J 7 bases short, with 23 bases between. The CDR3 is made up of 17 amino acids. CDR1 is MNHEY and CDR2 is SMNVEV in the germline V gene (reference sequence). The CDR3 coding sequence is TGTGCCAGCAGTTATCGAAGCTCAACAGGGGGGGGGAACATTCAGTACTTC. Its protein product is CASSYRSSTGGGNIQYF.

This CDR3 reads CASSHLSGTQRLNEQFF. CDR3 bases: TGCGCCAGCAGCCACCTTTCCGGGACACAAAGGCTCAATGAGCAGTTCTTC. The chain joins TRBV4-3 to TRBJ2-1; D is possibly TRBD1 (6 bases). Germline CDR1 reads LGHNA; CDR2 reads YSLEER. With 3 bases removed from V and 6 bases from J, the gap between germline ends came to 21 bases. This CDR3 is 17 amino acids long.

A single count supports this clone. The chain is built from TRBV29-1 and TRBJ2-3; D is uncertain. V was trimmed by 4 bases and J by 0 bases, leaving 8 bases between them. The CDR3 runs to 13 residues. Germline lookup yields CDR1 SQVTM and CDR2 ANQGSEA. The CDR3 region is CSVGRSSTDTQYF. In DNA, the CDR3 is TGCAGCGTTGGGCGCTCTAGCACAGATACGCAGTATTTT.

This chain uses TRBV9 with TRBJ2-3, with 7 bases that match TRBD2. The V segment lost 0 bases and the J segment 4 bases; nucleotides outside the gene matches: 14. This CDR3 is built from 18 residues. CDR1 and CDR2 from the germline V gene are SGDLS and YYNGEE. Written as DNA, the CDR3 is TGTGCCAGCAGCGTAGATATGCGGGGGAGTCAAAGGTCAGATACGCAGTATTTT. It specifies CASSVDMRGSQRSDTQYF.

This clone showed up just a few times. The V and J genes are TRBV27 and TRBJ1-2, with no clear D. V was pared by 1 base and J by 2 bases, with 11 bases between. Germline V CDR1 and CDR2: MNHEY, SMNVEV (reference sequence). CDR3 length equals 15 residues. The chain's CDR3 is CASSLLSGSNYGYTF. Written as DNA, the CDR3 is TGTGCCAGCAGTTTATTGTCAGGCAGCAACTATGGCTACACCTTC.